This T cell receptor (beta chain) came from a study of blood T cells in healthy people across ages. Study-level findings and limits: Possibly, changes in expanded clonotypes were confounded because donor CMV status was unknown. There were more naive CD4+ cells and higher diversity in long-lived donors than in aged donors.

This clonotype turned up a few times. Its antigen is not known. With a J-beta primer mix and a sample-barcoded 5' primer, a second PCR ran about 6 to 11 cycles. TCRdb reanalysed the 5' RACE reads using MiXCR and keeps one entry per CDR3 protein. The data hold about 830,000 distinct CDR3 sequences, with 55% to 65% observed a single time. The amount of total RNA extracted per sample was at least 5 micrograms. This CDR3 contains 14 residues. The J segment lost 4 bases and the V segment lost 7 bases, leaving 6 bases of the junction unmatched. CDR1 is MGHDK and CDR2 is SYGVNS in the germline V gene. The clonotype was recovered from a man in his thirties or forties in good health. The rearrangement joins TRBV25-1 to TRBJ2-4; 8 bases agree with TRBD1. Sequenced material: blood. The CDR3 nucleotides are TGTGCCAGCAATCCAGGGGGCCCAAAAAACATTCAGTACTTC. It translates to CASNPGGPKNIQYF.